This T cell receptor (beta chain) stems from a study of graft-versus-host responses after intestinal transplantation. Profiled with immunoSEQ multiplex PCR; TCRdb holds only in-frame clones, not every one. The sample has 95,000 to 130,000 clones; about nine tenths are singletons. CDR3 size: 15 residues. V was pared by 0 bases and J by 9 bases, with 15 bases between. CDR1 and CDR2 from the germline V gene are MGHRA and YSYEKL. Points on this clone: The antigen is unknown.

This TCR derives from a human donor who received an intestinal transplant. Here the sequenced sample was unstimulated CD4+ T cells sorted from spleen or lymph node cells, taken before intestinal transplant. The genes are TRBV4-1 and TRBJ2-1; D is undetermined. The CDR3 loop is CASSQDDLYGREQFF. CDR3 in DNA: TGCGCCAGCAGCCAAGATGACTTGTACGGTCGTGAGCAGTTCTTC.